Given below is one TCR beta chain in context. Antigen specificity is unknown. This specimen belongs to a study of cytomegalovirus exposure and HLA in healthy donors. PCR primers comprised 60 Vbeta and 13 Jbeta primers. Produced via immunoSEQ multiplex PCR; TCRdb's table is partial and in-frame only. The clone table shows about 130,000 clones, with the ten largest holding around 2.2%. V lost 0 bases and J lost 3, with 8 bases in between. The germline V gene encodes CDR1 MGHRA and CDR2 YSYEKL. There are 14 residues in the CDR3. General observations from the study: A link between a missense DCLRE1C variant and TCR beta V- and J-gene trimming emerged from a later analysis. As a later analysis revealed, most CMV-associated TCR beta chains appeared HLA-restricted. In a later analysis, HLA-associated TCR beta chains were more clonally expanded than equally common others. Sequence variants that were highly shared formed a cluster that was likely a sequencing artifact.

The TCR comes from a man aged 35 to 55 in good health and CMV-seronegative. Sequenced: PBMCs. The rearrangement links TRBV4-1 to TRBJ2-5; D not certain. The chain's CDR3 is CASSQEKEKETQYF. CDR3 bases: TGCGCCAGCAGCCAAGAAAAGGAGAAAGAGACCCAGTACTTC.